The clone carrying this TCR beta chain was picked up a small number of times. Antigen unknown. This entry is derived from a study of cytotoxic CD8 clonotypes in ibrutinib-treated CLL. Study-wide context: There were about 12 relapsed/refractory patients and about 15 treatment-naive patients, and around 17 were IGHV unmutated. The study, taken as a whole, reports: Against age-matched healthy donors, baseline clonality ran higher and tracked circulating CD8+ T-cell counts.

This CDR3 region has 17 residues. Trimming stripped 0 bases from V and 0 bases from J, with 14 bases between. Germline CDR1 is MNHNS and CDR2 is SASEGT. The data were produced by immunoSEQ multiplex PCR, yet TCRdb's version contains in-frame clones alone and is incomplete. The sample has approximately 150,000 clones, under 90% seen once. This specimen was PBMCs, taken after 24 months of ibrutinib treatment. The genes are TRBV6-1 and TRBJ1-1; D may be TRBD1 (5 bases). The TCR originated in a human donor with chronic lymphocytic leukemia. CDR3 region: CASSEAWDVRMNTEAFF. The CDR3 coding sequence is TGTGCCAGCAGTGAAGCTTGGGACGTACGGATGAACACTGAAGCTTTCTTT.